Described below is a single TCR beta chain sequence and its context. This sample is drawn from a study of blood T cell repertoires in COVID-19. J lost 4 bases, V lost 5 bases, and 2 bases had no gene match. The CDR3 has 13 amino acids. In germline, CDR1 is ENHRY, CDR2 SYGVKD. Some clones are missing from TCRdb's copy, which holds only in-frame ones; the method was immunoSEQ multiplex PCR. The sample includes some 390,000 clones, about 90% seen only once; the top ten take about 1.7%. Material: PBMCs or T cells enriched from blood (not recorded which). The clonotype was recovered from a woman aged 30 to 39 who had recovered from COVID-19. This chain joins TRBV10-3 and TRBJ1-1; 9 bases line up with TRBD1. The CDR3 DNA is TGTGCCATCAGTAGGACAGGGGTCACTGAAGCTTTCTTT. Amino acids: CAISRTGVTEAFF.